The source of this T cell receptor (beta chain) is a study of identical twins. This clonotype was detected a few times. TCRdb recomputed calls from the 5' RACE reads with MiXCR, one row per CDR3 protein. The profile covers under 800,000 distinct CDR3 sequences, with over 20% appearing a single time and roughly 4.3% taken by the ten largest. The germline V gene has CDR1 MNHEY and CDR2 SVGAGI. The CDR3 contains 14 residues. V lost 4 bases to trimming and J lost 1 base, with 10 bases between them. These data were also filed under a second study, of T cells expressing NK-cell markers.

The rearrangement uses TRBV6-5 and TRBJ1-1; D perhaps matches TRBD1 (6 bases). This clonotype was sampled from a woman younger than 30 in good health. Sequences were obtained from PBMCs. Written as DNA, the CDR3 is TGTGCCAGCAGTTCCAGGGGAAGGAACACTGAAGCTTTCTTT. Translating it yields CASSSRGRNTEAFF.